The 9 T cell receptor beta chains below all came from one sample that was sequenced in a study of blood T cell repertoires in COVID-19. The protocol was immunoSEQ multiplex PCR, while the TCRdb copy is restricted to in-frame clones and leaves out a portion. The profile shows around 130,000 clones, around 85% of them singletons. The specimen was peripheral blood. The source is a woman aged 45-65 years who had recovered from COVID-19.

The chain uses TRBV7-8 and TRBJ2-7; weak D call: TRBD1 (6 bases). The CDR3 loop spans 15 amino acids. V was trimmed by 5 bases and J by 3 bases, leaving 17 bases between them. Germline V gene data show CDR1 as SGHVS and CDR2 as FQNEAQ. CDR3 in amino acids: CASSHSPTGIYEQYF. The CDR3 DNA is TGTGCCAGCAGCCACTCCCCTACAGGGATCTACGAGCAGTACTTC.

This chain joins TRBV6-2 or TRBV6-3 and TRBJ2-1; D not certain. Germline V lookup: CDR1 MNHEY, CDR2 SVGEGT. Trimming stripped 4 bases from V and 12 bases from J, with 16 bases between. This CDR3 contains 13 residues. In DNA form, the CDR3 reads TGTGCCAGCAGTTCCGGGTCAATAGGCGGGCAGTTCTTC. Translating gives CASSSGSIGGQFF.

This chain connects TRBV19 to TRBJ1-4, with D maybe TRBD1 (6 bases). CDR1 and CDR2 (germline): LNHDA, SQIVND (reference sequence). With 7 bases removed from V and 3 bases from J, the gap between germline ends came to 6 bases. The CDR3 totals 12 residues. The CDR3 loop is CASKGANEKLFF. DNA of the CDR3: TGTGCCAGTAAGGGGGCTAATGAAAAACTGTTTTTT. Full variable domain (remainder filled in from reference TRBV19 and TRBJ1-4): DGGITQSPKYLFRKEGQNVTLSCEQNLNHDAMYWYRQDPGQGLRLIYYSQIVNDFQKGDIAEGYSVSREKKESFPLTVTSAQKNPTAFYLCASKGANEKLFFGSGTQLSVL.

V and J are TRBV5-1 and TRBJ2-1; 9 nucleotides match TRBD1. Per the germline V gene, CDR1 is SGHRS and CDR2 is YFSETQ. The J segment lost 4 bases and the V segment lost 2 bases, leaving 4 bases of the junction unmatched. The CDR3 is 15 residues long. The CDR3 reads CASSLGTGSYNEQFF. DNA of the CDR3: TGCGCCAGCAGCTTAGGGACAGGGAGTTACAATGAGCAGTTCTTC.

The gene calls are TRBV5-1 and TRBJ2-1; 8 nucleotides line up with TRBD2. This CDR3 has 15 residues. The germline V gene has CDR1 SGHRS and CDR2 YFSETQ. Trimming at V came to 4 bases and at J to 1 base, leaving 4 bases not matched to a gene. CDR3 residues: CASSASGGSYNEQFF. In DNA form, the CDR3 reads TGCGCCAGCAGCGCAAGCGGGGGATCCTACAATGAGCAGTTCTTC.

The gene calls are TRBV7-9 and TRBJ2-7; possibly TRBD1 for D (6 bases). The V gene's germline CDR1 is SEHNR and CDR2 FQNEAQ (reference sequence). V was cut by 1 base and J by 4 bases, with 14 bases left in between. The CDR3 is 15 amino acids. CDR3 bases: TGTGCCAGCAGCTTAGTTCCAGGGGTGAGGTACGAGCAGTACTTC. Translating it yields CASSLVPGVRYEQYF.

The rearrangement joins TRBV2 to TRBJ1-2; 7 bases fit TRBD1. V shed 5 bases, J shed 0 bases, and the junction held 6 bases outside the gene matches. This CDR3 region has 15 residues. CDR1 and CDR2 (germline): SNHLY, FYNNEI. The chain's CDR3 is CASSRGRGANYGYTF. The DNA for the CDR3 is TGTGCCAGCAGTCGAGGCAGGGGGGCTAACTATGGCTACACCTTC.

The CDR3 DNA reads TGTGCCAGCAGGCGGGTAGCGGGAGCAGATACGCAGTATTTT. Its protein is CASRRVAGADTQYF. The V call is TRBV7-2, the J call TRBJ2-3; 9 bases fit TRBD2. The CDR3 extends over 14 amino acids. The trim removed 6 bases at V and 4 bases at J, leaving 5 bases unmatched. Germline CDR1 and CDR2: SGHTA and FQGNSA.

The V call is TRBV7-3, the J call TRBJ1-1; TRBD1 agrees at 7 bases. After removal of 1 base from V and 4 bases from J, the junction contained 0 bases not matched to a gene. CDR3 length: 13 residues. Germline values: CDR1 SGHTA, CDR2 FQGTGA. This CDR3 reads CASSLRQGTEAFF. In DNA form, the CDR3 reads TGTGCCAGCAGCTTAAGACAGGGCACTGAAGCTTTCTTT.